This T cell receptor (beta chain) was observed in a study of low-dose radiotherapy and immunotherapy resistance in tumors. Looking at the study overall: The schedule for Cohort 2 used 1 Gy per fraction every two weeks, which added up to 13 Gy over 26 weeks.

Described time point: after trial treatment. Noted treatment: LDRT plus nivolumab, ipilimumab, low-dose cyclophosphamide and aspirin (RACIN trial). In the RACIN dose-escalation trial, donors got nivolumab plus ipilimumab with aspirin, cyclophosphamide and radiotherapy. Eligible patients had advanced solid tumors lacking tumor-infiltrating lymphocytes. cDNA synthesis used a TRAV/TRBV-specific primer set for both chains. TCRs were put through roughly 19 PCR cycles of amplification with Phusion. A constant-region primer and the V-primer adapter served as the primer pair. mRNA, once isolated, was amplified by in vitro transcription. TCRdb itself ran the reads through MiXCR, one entry per CDR3 protein. The table has about 30,000 distinct CDR3 sequences, approximately 49% seen once; the top ten hold 4.5% to 6.5%. This CDR3 region has 14 residues. V was cut by 2 bases and J by 2 bases, with 13 bases left in between. Germline lookup yields CDR1 GTSNPN and CDR2 SVGIG (reference sequence).

The specimen comprised PBMCs, sampled after low-dose radiotherapy plus immunotherapy. This TCR came from a male donor with gallbladder cancer. This chain links TRBV30 with TRBJ2-7; unclear D gene. In DNA, the CDR3 is TGTGCCTGGAGTACGGCATCCGGGCCCTACGAGCAGTACTTC. Translation gives CAWSTASGPYEQYF.